The 25 T cell receptor beta chains reported below all come from one sample, sequenced in a study of T cells in Graves' hyperthyroidism and ophthalmopathy (dated by TCRdb to 2018 to 2020). Library preparation used multiplex PCR. TCRdb lists the instrument as Illumina HiSeq 2000. TCR beta CDR3 regions were amplified from RNA transcripts. For the first round of RT-PCR on the TCR CDR3, the HTBI primer set was used together with the Qiagen OneStep RT-PCR kit. Starting from the raw public reads, TCRdb applied fastp trimming at Q25, assembled clones with MiXCR and retained in-frame beta chains. Rows are unified per CDR3 protein, each entry keeping the most common DNA and genes. The sample data list 300,000 to 350,000 distinct CDR3 sequences, and 15% to 20% of these were observed just once. Of the sample, around 47% is held by the ten largest clones. Sample: blood. All receptors come from a woman aged 45-59 years with Graves' hyperthyroidism.

The rearrangement joins TRBV6-2 or TRBV6-3 to TRBJ2-5; 12 bases line up with TRBD2. CDR1 and CDR2 (germline): MNHEY, SVGEGT. After removal of 5 bases from V and 4 bases from J, the junction contained 11 bases not matched to a gene. The CDR3 extends over 17 amino acids. CDR3: CASSLPGTSGLPETQYF. The CDR3 nucleotides are TGTGCCAGCAGTCTACCCGGGACTAGCGGGTTGCCAGAGACCCAGTACTTC.

This clonotype was counted at least ten times. V and J are TRBV9 and TRBJ2-7, with D perhaps TRBD1 (5 bases). Germline values: CDR1 SGDLS, CDR2 YYNGEE. CDR3 size: 15 residues. V was pared by 6 bases and J by 2 bases, with 18 bases between. The CDR3 nucleotides read TGTGCCAGCAAGACTTCAATAGACAGAGCCTACGAGCAGTACGTC. Its protein product is CASKTSIDRAYEQYV.

This clonotype was observed at least ten times. V usage is TRBV30 and J usage is TRBJ1-2; D call uncertain. With 7 bases removed from V and 2 bases from J, the gap between germline ends came to 8 bases. In germline, CDR1 is GTSNPN, CDR2 SVGIG (reference sequence). The CDR3 loop spans 11 amino acids. The CDR3 sequence: CASTENYGYTF. The CDR3 DNA is TGTGCCTCCACGGAAAACTATGGCTACACCTTC.

This clonotype has a count of ten or more. The V and J genes are TRBV28 and TRBJ1-2; 9 bases are shared with TRBD1. This CDR3 spans 17 amino acids. The junction had 12 bases not matched to a gene; V was cut back by 5 bases and J by 2 bases. The germline CDR1 and CDR2 sequences are MDHEN and SYDVKM. CDR3 amino acids: CASSPLTGGLSNYGYTF. The CDR3 DNA sequence: TGTGCCAGCAGTCCGCTGACAGGGGGTTTATCGAACTATGGCTACACCTTC.

This clonotype was recorded at least ten times. This chain uses TRBV5-1 with TRBJ2-1; 13 bases match TRBD2. Germline CDR1 SGHRS, CDR2 YFSETQ. This CDR3 comprises 16 residues. Unmatched junction bases numbered 7, after V lost 0 bases and J lost 10 bases. DNA of the CDR3: TGCGCCAGCAGCTTGGATGGCGGACTAGCGGGAGTGGAGCAGTTCTTC. Its protein product is CASSLDGGLAGVEQFF.

This clonotype appeared a few times. The V call is TRBV30, the J call TRBJ2-7; 7 nucleotides match TRBD1. CDR3 length equals 14 residues. CDR1 is GTSNPN and CDR2 is SVGIG in the germline V gene (reference sequence). V lost 0 bases, J lost 7 bases, and 9 bases stayed unmatched. CDR3 amino acids: CAWSVKGALKEQYF. The CDR3 nucleotides read TGTGCCTGGAGTGTCAAGGGGGCCCTTAAAGAGCAGTACTTC. Full variable domain (outside the CDR3, taken from reference TRBV30 and TRBJ2-7): SQTIHQWPATLVQPVGSPLSLECTVEGTSNPNLYWYRQAAGRGLQLLFYSVGIGQISSEVPQNLSASRPQDRQFILSSKKLLLSDSGFYLCAWSVKGALKEQYFGPGTRLTVT.

This clonotype was found many times. This rearrangement joins TRBV11-2 to TRBJ2-5, with a possible D match to TRBD2 (6 bases). This CDR3 spans 14 amino acids. Trimming removed 2 bases from V and 5 bases from J, with 12 bases in between. In germline, CDR1 is SGHAT, CDR2 FQNNGV. The CDR3 region has the DNA TGTGCCAGCAGCTTATCCGGGGGTCACGAGACCCAGTACTTC. This encodes CASSLSGGHETQYF.

In its sample, this clonotype was seen a few times. The chain has TRBV7-9 and TRBJ2-1; 8 bases align to TRBD1. The germline CDR1 and CDR2 sequences are SEHNR and FQNEAQ (reference sequence). The CDR3 loop spans 17 amino acids. The ends lost 5 bases at V and 4 bases at J; junction bases unmatched: 13. CDR3 in DNA: TGTGCCAGCAGCCCCAAGGCCTGGGACAGGCCTTACAATGAGCAGTTCTTC. It codes for CASSPKAWDRPYNEQFF.

This clonotype was detected ten times or more. V gene TRBV5-1 combines with J gene TRBJ2-7, with 8 bases aligning to TRBD1. The germline gives CDR1 SGHRS, CDR2 YFSETQ. The junction had 6 bases not matched to a gene; V was cut back by 4 bases and J by 3 bases. The CDR3 is 14 residues long. The CDR3 here is CASSTGQANYEQYF. DNA of the CDR3: TGCGCCAGCAGCACGGGACAGGCGAACTACGAGCAGTACTTC.

The chain uses TRBV6-1 and TRBJ2-2; TRBD1 is a possible D gene (6 bases). Trimming removed 2 bases from V and 5 bases from J, with 12 bases in between. Germline V gene sequence: CDR1 MNHNS, CDR2 SASEGT. This CDR3 spans 15 amino acids. The CDR3 region is CASSELAGVTGELFF. The CDR3 nucleotides are TGTGCCAGCAGTGAATTGGCAGGGGTAACCGGGGAGCTGTTTTTT.

The gene calls are TRBV4-2 and TRBJ1-2; the D gene is possibly TRBD1 (5 bases). Trimming took 3 bases from V and 3 from J, leaving 23 bases between them. CDR3 length: 18 residues. Germline V lookup: CDR1 LGHNA, CDR2 YNFKEQ. The CDR3: CASSHEFRAIGDDYGYTF. The CDR3 region has the DNA TGTGCCAGCAGCCATGAATTCCGGGCCATAGGGGACGACTATGGCTACACCTTC.

Concerning this clonotype: Germline and junction disagree at one end, which may indicate a read error. The V call is TRBV4-2, the J call TRBJ1-3, with D possibly being TRBD1 (5 bases). CDR1 is LGHNA and CDR2 is YNFKEQ in the germline V gene. CDR3 length equals 14 residues. The CDR3, as DNA: TGTGCCAGCATCCAAGACAGTACTGGAAACACCATATATTTT. Protein product: CASIQDSTGNTIYF.

This clonotype appeared a few times. V is TRBV28 and J is TRBJ2-3, with 8 bases matching TRBD2. V dropped 5 bases and J dropped 2; count of bases not matched to a gene: 6. The CDR3 is 15 amino acids. The germline gives CDR1 MDHEN, CDR2 SYDVKM. This chain's CDR3 is CASSLAGGDTDTQYF. The CDR3 DNA is TGTGCCAGCAGTCTTGCGGGGGGCGACACAGATACGCAGTATTTT. Filled out from reference TRBV28 and TRBJ2-3, the complete variable domain reads DVKVTQSSRYLVKRTGEKVFLECVQDMDHENMFWYRQDPGLGLRLIYFSYDVKMKEKGDIPEGYSVSREKKERFSLILESASTNQTSMYLCASSLAGGDTDTQYFGPGTRLTVL.

The chain has TRBV5-1 and TRBJ2-2; D gene unclear. V lost 0 bases and J 3 bases, leaving 6 bases between the germline ends. Germline CDR1 reads SGHRS; CDR2 reads YFSETQ. The CDR3 extends over 14 amino acids. The CDR3 DNA reads as TGCGCCAGCAGCTTGGTTCTAGACACCGGGGAGCTGTTTTTT. Protein sequence: CASSLVLDTGELFF. The full variable domain, with the rest looked up from reference TRBV5-1 and TRBJ2-2, is KAGVTQTPRYLIKTRGQQVTLSCSPISGHRSVSWYQQTPGQGLQFLFEYFSETQRNKGNFPGRFSGRQFSNSRSEMNVSTLELGDSALYLCASSLVLDTGELFFGEGSRLTVL.

This clonotype was detected only a few times. The chain links TRBV14 to TRBJ2-3, with D tentatively TRBD2 (6 bases). Germline V lookup: CDR1 SGHDN, CDR2 FVKESK. Trimming pared 0 bases from V and 8 bases from J, leaving 9 bases between. The CDR3 totals 13 residues. The CDR3 bases are TGTGCCAGCAGCCAAGAGTTTAGCGGTACGCAGTATTTT. Protein sequence: CASSQEFSGTQYF.

This clonotype came up a few times. V and J are TRBV5-6 and TRBJ1-1; D gene unclear. CDR1 SGHDT and CDR2 YYEEEE come from the germline V gene. The CDR3 runs 11 residues. V was trimmed by 4 bases and J by 10 bases, leaving 11 bases between them. The CDR3 here is CASSPPMGAFF. The CDR3 coding sequence is TGTGCCAGCAGCCCTCCAATGGGAGCTTTCTTT. The full variable domain, rest sourced from reference TRBV5-6 and TRBJ1-1, is DAGVTQSPTHLIKTRGQQVTLRCSPKSGHDTVSWYQQALGQGPQFIFQYYEEEERQRGNFPDRFSGHQFPNYSSELNVNALLLGDSALYLCASSPPMGAFFGQGTRLTVV.

This clonotype was picked up many times. This chain links TRBV2 with TRBJ2-3, with 8 positions matching TRBD2. Per germline, CDR1 SNHLY and CDR2 FYNNEI. The CDR3 runs to 15 residues. V dropped 5 bases and J dropped 0; count of bases not matched to a gene: 4. The CDR3 protein is CASSSRGGSTDTQYF. The DNA for the CDR3 is TGTGCCAGCAGTTCCCGGGGGGGTAGCACAGATACGCAGTATTTT.

This rearrangement joins TRBV12-3 or TRBV12-4 to TRBJ1-4; TRBD1 might be the D (6 bases). Trimming stripped 7 bases from V and 6 bases from J, with 18 bases between. This CDR3 has 15 residues. CDR3 loop: CASTKGGGGDEKLFF. The CDR3 nucleotides are TGTGCCAGCACCAAAGGGGGGGGAGGGGATGAAAAACTGTTTTTT.

This chain links TRBV11-2 with TRBJ2-7; D call uncertain. Germline assignment: CDR1 SGHAT and CDR2 FQNNGV. The length of the CDR3 is 14 residues. V was shortened by 1 base and J by 7 bases, with 14 bases between the two germline ends. CDR3 nucleotides: TGTGCCAGCAGCTTAGGACCCGACCCCCTGGAGCAGTACTTC. Translated: CASSLGPDPLEQYF. Full variable domain (missing parts from reference TRBV11-2 and TRBJ2-7): EAGVAQSPRYKIIEKRQSVAFWCNPISGHATLYWYQQILGQGPKLLIQFQNNGVVDDSQLPKDRFSAERLKGVDSTLKIQPAKLEDSAVYLCASSLGPDPLEQYFGPGTRLTVT.

The rearrangement links TRBV28 to TRBJ1-2; D ambiguous. This CDR3 comprises 13 residues. The germline V gene has CDR1 MDHEN and CDR2 SYDVKM. V lost 7 bases, J lost 8 bases, and 17 bases lay in between. The chain's CDR3 is CASTPGTAGGYTF. The CDR3 bases are TGTGCCAGCACCCCTGGAACTGCCGGGGGCTACACCTTC.

This clonotype was counted a few times. The chain couples TRBV6-1 to TRBJ2-1; TRBD2 might be the D (6 bases). Germline CDR1 MNHNS, CDR2 SASEGT. The V gene lost 5 bases and the J gene lost 7 bases, with 15 bases spanning the gap. The CDR3 loop spans 14 amino acids. In DNA form, the CDR3 reads TGTGCCAGCAGTTATGCGGGACGGGAAAATGAGCAGTTCTTC. It yields the protein CASSYAGRENEQFF.

The V gene is TRBV6-2 or TRBV6-3, the J gene TRBJ1-1; unclear D gene. Germline V gene data show CDR1 as MNHEY and CDR2 as SVGEGT. There are 12 residues in the CDR3. Deletions cut 6 bases from V and 3 bases from J, with 8 bases between. As DNA, the CDR3 is TGTGCCAGCAGCCCCCCCTACACTGAAGCTTTCTTT. It is translated as CASSPPYTEAFF.

The chain uses TRBV20-1 and TRBJ2-1, with TRBD2 matching over 7 bases. The germline V gene has CDR1 DFQATT and CDR2 SNEGSKA (reference sequence). J lost 6 bases, V lost 0 bases, and 11 bases had no gene match. This CDR3 is built from 16 residues. CDR3 DNA sequence: TGCAGTGCTAGAGATATCGAGCGGGGATCAGGCAATGAGCAGTTCTTC. Translation gives CSARDIERGSGNEQFF.

This clonotype has just a few counts. This chain links TRBV9 with TRBJ2-5, with 9 bases fitting TRBD2. This CDR3 has 16 amino acids. Germline values: CDR1 SGDLS, CDR2 YYNGEE. V lost 0 bases and J lost 1; bases outside the gene matches: 4. CDR3 sequence: CASSVGSGGFQETQYF. The CDR3 DNA is TGTGCCAGCAGCGTAGGGAGCGGGGGGTTCCAAGAGACCCAGTACTTC.

The CDR3 nucleotides read TGTGCCAGCAGCTTAGGACTAGCGGGAAATAACAATGAGCAGTTCTTC. Translated: CASSLGLAGNNNEQFF. This sequence joins TRBV7-2 and TRBJ2-1; 11 positions agree with TRBD2. V shed 1 base, J shed 5 bases, and the junction held 4 bases outside the gene matches. CDR1 and CDR2 from the germline V gene are SGHTA and FQGNSA. The CDR3 runs to 16 residues.